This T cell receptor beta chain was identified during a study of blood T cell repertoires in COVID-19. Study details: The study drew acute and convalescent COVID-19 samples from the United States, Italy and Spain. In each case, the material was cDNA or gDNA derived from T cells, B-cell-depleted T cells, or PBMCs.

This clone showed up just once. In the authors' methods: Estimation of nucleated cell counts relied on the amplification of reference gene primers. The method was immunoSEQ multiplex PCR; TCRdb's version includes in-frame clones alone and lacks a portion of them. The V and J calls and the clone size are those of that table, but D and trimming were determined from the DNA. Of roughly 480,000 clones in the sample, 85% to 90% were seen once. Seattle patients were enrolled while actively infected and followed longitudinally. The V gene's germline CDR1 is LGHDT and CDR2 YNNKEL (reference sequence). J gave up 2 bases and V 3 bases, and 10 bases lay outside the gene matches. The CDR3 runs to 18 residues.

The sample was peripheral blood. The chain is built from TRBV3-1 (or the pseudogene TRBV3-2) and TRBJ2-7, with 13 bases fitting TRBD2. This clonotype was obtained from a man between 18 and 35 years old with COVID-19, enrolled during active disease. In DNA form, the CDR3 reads TGTGCCAGCAGCCAGGGAGCCACTAGCGGGGGGGGCCCCTACGAGCAGTACTTC. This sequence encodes CASSQGATSGGGPYEQYF.